The present T cell receptor (beta chain) was sequenced within a study of regulatory T cells in long-lasting Graves disease. This clonotype was picked up a small number of times. J lost 6 bases, V lost 1 base, and 13 bases had no gene match. CDR3 length: 17 residues. In germline, CDR1 is SGHNT, CDR2 YENEEA. Combining iRepertoire HTBI primers with Arm-PCR of CDR3 regions, the authors built TCR beta libraries. TCRdb re-called the multiplex PCR reads with MiXCR, one entry per CDR3 protein. The profile shows about 400,000 distinct CDR3 sequences, around a sixth of them singletons. Time point given: newly diagnosed GD, antithyroid drugs for less than 3 months. Isolated PBMC RNA provided the starting material for the TCR library.

This sample comprised peripheral blood mononuclear cells (PBMCs), obtained at new diagnosis, from a patient treated with antithyroid drugs. The chain carries TRBV11-3 and TRBJ2-3; 7 bases match TRBD2. This TCR was sampled from a female donor with Graves disease. The CDR3 loop is CASSLGFSSGPLDTQYF. In DNA form, the CDR3 reads TGTGCCAGCAGCTTAGGTTTTTCTAGCGGCCCCCTGGATACGCAGTATTTT.